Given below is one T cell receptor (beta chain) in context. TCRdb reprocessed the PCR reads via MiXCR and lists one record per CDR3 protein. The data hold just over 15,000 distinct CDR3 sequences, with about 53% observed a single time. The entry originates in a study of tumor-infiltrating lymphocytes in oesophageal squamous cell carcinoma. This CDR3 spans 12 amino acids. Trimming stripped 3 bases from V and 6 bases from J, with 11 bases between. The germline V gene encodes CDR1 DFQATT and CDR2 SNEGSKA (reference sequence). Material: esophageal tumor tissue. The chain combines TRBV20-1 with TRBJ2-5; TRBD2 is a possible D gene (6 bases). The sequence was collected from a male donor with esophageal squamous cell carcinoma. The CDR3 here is CSASKEGKTQYF. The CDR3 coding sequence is TGCAGTGCTAGCAAGGAGGGAAAGACCCAGTACTTC.